One T cell receptor (beta chain) is described in this entry. This clone came up a few times. The target of this receptor is not known. Base qualities are not recorded, but no much larger clone differs from it by a single base. The CDR3, from cysteine to phenylalanine, totals 16 residues. The sequence is cut down to CDR3 DNA, 48 bases in frame from base 1. A distance of 10 bases separates the germline ends of V and J, which lose 1 base and 0 bases respectively. Based on the germline V gene, the CDR1 and CDR2 sequences are SGHVS and FQNEAQ. The source of the sample is a study of blood T cell repertoires in COVID-19 (TCRdb year 2020). Regarding the complete study: Samples covering the acute and convalescent phases of COVID-19 were provided by collaborators in the United States, Italy and Spain. HLA class I and class II types, where available, came from metadata supplied by the sample provider rather than from assay-based typing. Nearly every sample came with metadata listing a de-identified subject ID, COVID-19 status, age in years and sex. The repertoires were released in a freely available public database intended as a resource for research on the immune response to SARS-CoV-2. The dataset comprised deeply sampled blood TCRbeta repertoires from subjects exposed to, actively infected with, or recovered from COVID-19. The material from the prospective study consisted of cDNA or gDNA derived from T cells, B-cell-depleted T cells, or PBMCs. Samples came from the ongoing ImmuneRACE study (first 160 participants) plus 1,254 subjects from 6 global collaborators. The research as a whole found: How much clinical and demographic metadata was included differed by source and by participant, and the metadata was provided uncurated.

TCRbeta CDR3 regions were amplified from genomic DNA by means of the immunoSEQ Assay, a bias-controlled multiplex PCR. As for the authors' bioinformatics: The number of nucleated cells in each sample was estimated by amplification of reference gene primers within the assay. To quantify the absolute abundance of each unique TCRbeta CDR3 rearrangement, sequence reads were collapsed and filtered. Productive Simpson clonality was computed per sample as the square root of Simpson's diversity index over productive rearrangements. Drawn from immuneACCESS, this table holds only the in-frame rearrangements with V and J called that TCRdb kept. Clones are partly lost; checked studies trace under half to an unresolved V gene and leave the rest unexplained. V, J and clone size are those of that table, while D and trimming were read from the DNA. The sample has about 160,000 clones on record, approximately 84% of them singletons. Clones ranked in the top ten supply around a fifth of the sample.

Each collaborating institution followed its own protocols to collect whole blood in K2EDTA tubes. For TCRbeta analysis, collaborators shipped samples in one of three forms: frozen whole blood, isolated PBMCs, or DNA extracted from either of those sample types. Rearrangement joined TRBV7-8 to TRBJ1-3; confidence is insufficient to name the D gene. The source material was peripheral blood. The TCR sequence derives from an elderly woman with acute or convalescent COVID-19. CDR3 region: CASSLGESNSGNTIYF. The nucleotide sequence reads as follows: TGTGCCAGCAGCTTAGGCGAGTCGAACTCTGGAAACACCATATATTTT.